The 29 T cell receptor beta chains below all came from one sample that was sequenced in a study of cytomegalovirus exposure and HLA in healthy donors. Use of 60 Vbeta and 13 Jbeta primers characterized the PCR. The method was immunoSEQ multiplex PCR; TCRdb's version includes in-frame clones alone and lacks a portion of them. The repertoire holds roughly 250,000 clones, with 80% as singletons. Sequenced sample: PBMCs. The receptors stem from a girl aged 2 to 9 in good health and CMV-seronegative.

The V and J genes are TRBV5-1 and TRBJ1-1; 7 positions match TRBD1. V gave up 4 bases and J gave up 5 bases; unmatched junction bases: 14. The CDR3 spans 16 residues. Per germline, CDR1 SGHRS and CDR2 YFSETQ. CDR3 bases: TGCGCCAGCAGCCTACACGGGACAGCCACAGGGACTGAAGCTTTCTTT. It is translated as CASSLHGTATGTEAFF.

This chain joins TRBV9 and TRBJ2-5, with 7 bases identical to TRBD2. Trimming took 3 bases from V and 1 from J; bases not matched to a gene: 6. CDR1 and CDR2 from the germline V gene are SGDLS and YYNGEE. There are 15 residues in the CDR3. DNA for the CDR3: TGTGCCAGCAGCGGCCAAGGCGGGGGCCAAGAGACCCAGTACTTC. This sequence encodes CASSGQGGGQETQYF.

This clone was counted a few times. This chain joins TRBV11-1 and TRBJ2-5; D is unresolved. The germline gives CDR1 SGHAT, CDR2 FQDESV (reference sequence). The CDR3 loop spans 15 amino acids. The V end was cut by 2 bases, the J end by 1 base, with 11 bases between. The CDR3 loop reads CASSLTENLQETQYF. The CDR3 coding sequence is TGTGCCAGCAGCTTAACCGAGAACCTCCAAGAGACCCAGTACTTC.

The chain joins TRBV28 to TRBJ1-5; D is perhaps TRBD1 (5 bases). The CDR3 loop spans 15 amino acids. Looked up from germline, CDR1 is MDHEN and CDR2 is SYDVKM. V lost 5 bases and J lost 4, with 15 bases in between. CDR3: CASSISGLLNQPQHF. The CDR3 nucleotides are TGTGCCAGCAGTATATCGGGACTGTTGAATCAGCCCCAGCATTTT.

The rearrangement joins TRBV9 to TRBJ1-4; D is undetermined. CDR1 and CDR2 from the germline V gene are SGDLS and YYNGEE. V lost 2 bases to trimming and J lost 8 bases, with 13 bases between them. The CDR3 loop spans 14 amino acids. CDR3: CASSVAGFGEKLFF. The CDR3 region has the DNA TGTGCCAGCAGCGTGGCGGGGTTCGGGGAAAAACTGTTTTTT.

The V call is TRBV4-1, the J call TRBJ1-1; 7 nucleotides agree with TRBD1. V dropped 1 base and J dropped 6; count of bases not matched to a gene: 8. In germline, CDR1 is MGHRA, CDR2 YSYEKL. CDR3 length: 15 amino acids. This chain's CDR3 is CASSQVPDRVSEAFF. The CDR3 DNA is TGCGCCAGCAGCCAAGTCCCAGACAGGGTCTCTGAAGCTTTCTTT.

The gene calls are TRBV29-1 and TRBJ2-7, with D perhaps TRBD1 (6 bases). This CDR3 has 11 residues. The germline V and J ends were trimmed by 2 bases and 6 bases, with 8 bases remaining between them. The V gene's germline CDR1 is SQVTM and CDR2 ANQGSEA. The chain's CDR3 is CSVEQGTEQYF. The CDR3 bases are TGCAGCGTTGAACAGGGGACCGAGCAGTACTTC.

The table lists this clone with a few counts. This sequence joins TRBV7-2 and TRBJ2-5; TRBD1 matches 8 bases. The CDR3 has 15 amino acids. The trim removed 4 bases at V and 4 bases at J, leaving 8 bases unmatched. Per germline, CDR1 SGHTA and CDR2 FQGNSA. The chain's CDR3 is CASSSGQGVIETQYF. CDR3 in DNA: TGTGCCAGCAGCTCCGGACAGGGAGTGATAGAGACCCAGTACTTC.

CDR3 residues: CASSQGTAGTEAFF. CDR3 DNA: TGTGCCAGCAGTCAAGGGACAGCTGGAACTGAAGCTTTCTTT. The chain is built from TRBV6-6 and TRBJ1-1, with TRBD1 matching 7 bases. The CDR3 sequence is 14 residues long. The V gene end was trimmed by 5 bases and the J gene end by 5 bases; junction bases not matched to a gene: 8. The germline V gene has CDR1 MNHNY and CDR2 SVGAGI (reference sequence).

The chain couples TRBV28 to TRBJ2-6; TRBD1 is a possible D gene (6 bases). CDR1 and CDR2 from the germline V gene are MDHEN and SYDVKM. The CDR3 contains 15 residues. V was trimmed by 7 bases and J by 2 bases, leaving 12 bases between them. CDR3 sequence: CASNLEGAGANVLTF. In DNA, the CDR3 is TGTGCCAGCAATCTCGAGGGGGCTGGGGCCAACGTCCTGACTTTC.

The V and J genes are TRBV5-8 and TRBJ2-6; possible D gene TRBD1, 5 bases. The germline V and J ends were trimmed by 4 bases and 1 base, with 12 bases remaining between them. CDR3 length: 16 amino acids. Germline V gene lookup returns CDR1 SGHTS and CDR2 YDEGEE. The CDR3 DNA reads as TGTGCCAGCAGCCTACACCACAGGTCTGGGGCCAACGTCCTGACTTTC. As protein: CASSLHHRSGANVLTF.

The V call is TRBV16, the J call TRBJ1-1; no definite D call. From germline, CDR1 is KGHSY and CDR2 FQNENV. V was clipped by 4 bases and J by 7 bases, with 16 bases between them. The CDR3 consists of 14 residues. The CDR3 DNA follows: TGTGCCAGCAGCCCTCATATCGTGCAGGATGAAGCTTTCTTT. Protein sequence: CASSPHIVQDEAFF.

The rearrangement links TRBV30 to TRBJ2-7, with 9 nucleotides matching TRBD1. Trimming removed 2 bases from V and 3 bases from J; junction bases left unmatched: 5. CDR3 length: 14 amino acids. The germline V gene has CDR1 GTSNPN and CDR2 SVGIG (reference sequence). The CDR3 DNA follows: TGTGCCTGGAGTAGGGACAGGGCTCGCTACGAGCAGTACTTC. As protein: CAWSRDRARYEQYF.

The V call is TRBV2, the J call TRBJ2-2, with 8 bases lining up with TRBD2. Germline CDR1 and CDR2: SNHLY and FYNNEI. The CDR3 spans 12 residues. The V segment lost 11 bases and the J segment 6 bases; nucleotides outside the gene matches: 5. The CDR3 DNA sequence: TGTGCCTCAGGGCGGGGGGCCGGGGAGCTGTTTTTT. It is translated as CASGRGAGELFF.

The chain has TRBV7-9 and TRBJ2-7; D is ambiguous. Deletions cut 1 base from V and 7 bases from J, with 8 bases between. Germline CDR1 reads SEHNR; CDR2 reads FQNEAQ (reference sequence). The CDR3 is 12 amino acids. CDR3: CASSLVREEQYF. CDR3 coding DNA: TGTGCCAGCAGCTTAGTCCGAGAGGAGCAGTACTTC.

The chain combines TRBV28 with TRBJ2-4; D possibly corresponds to TRBD1 (6 bases). Germline CDR1 MDHEN, CDR2 SYDVKM. The V gene lost 5 bases and the J gene lost 9 bases, with 17 bases spanning the gap. The length of the CDR3 is 14 residues. This CDR3 is CASSQLNRVVIQYF. CDR3 DNA sequence: TGTGCCAGCAGTCAACTTAACAGGGTAGTCATTCAGTACTTC.

J is TRBJ1-1 and V is TRBV19; 12 positions match TRBD1. The V gene's germline CDR1 is LNHDA and CDR2 SQIVND (reference sequence). With 6 bases clipped from V and 6 bases from J, the junction kept 8 bases outside the gene matches. This CDR3 region has 15 residues. CDR3 coding DNA: TGTGCCAGTAGCCGCGGGACAGGGGGCTTACCTGAAGCTTTCTTT. Translation gives CASSRGTGGLPEAFF.

This sequence joins TRBV7-3 and TRBJ2-3; maybe TRBD2 (6 bases). Trimming removed 3 bases from V and 1 base from J, with 8 bases in between. Germline V gene data show CDR1 as SGHTA and CDR2 as FQGTGA. The CDR3 consists of 14 residues. The CDR3 loop reads CASSLGLRTDTQYF. CDR3 coding DNA: TGTGCCAGCAGCTTGGGACTTCGCACAGATACGCAGTATTTT.

This chain uses TRBV27 with TRBJ1-1; D is unresolved. Germline V gene sequence: CDR1 MNHEY, CDR2 SMNVEV (reference sequence). Trimming shortened V by 5 bases and J by 6 bases, and 10 bases separated the two germline ends. This CDR3 has 12 amino acids. As DNA, the CDR3 is TGTGCCAGCAGTCCCGCCCGGTCTGAAGCTTTCTTT. It codes for CASSPARSEAFF.

The rearrangement links TRBV7-3 to TRBJ2-3; TRBD1 matches at 7 bases. The germline V gene encodes CDR1 SGHTA and CDR2 FQGTGA. J was trimmed by 7 bases and V by 2 bases; bases with no gene match: 6. This CDR3 region has 14 residues. The CDR3 coding sequence is TGTGCCAGCAGCTTACAGGGGGTATCCAATACGCAGTATTTT. Amino acids: CASSLQGVSNTQYF.

The rearrangement uses TRBV5-1 and TRBJ1-6; no reliable D call. CDR3 length: 19 residues. The V end lost 4 bases, the J end lost 4 bases, and 24 bases lay between the germline ends. CDR1 and CDR2 (germline): SGHRS, YFSETQ. The CDR3 loop reads CASSRTPIRQSSYNSPLHF. The CDR3 DNA is TGCGCCAGCAGCCGTACGCCTATCCGACAAAGCTCTTATAATTCACCCCTCCACTTT. The full variable domain, in which reference TRBV5-1 and TRBJ1-6 provide the parts outside the CDR3, is KAGVTQTPRYLIKTRGQQVTLSCSPISGHRSVSWYQQTPGQGLQFLFEYFSETQRNKGNFPGRFSGRQFSNSRSEMNVSTLELGDSALYLCASSRTPIRQSSYNSPLHFGNGTRLTVT.

V and J are TRBV7-3 and TRBJ1-5; a weak D match, TRBD1 (6 bases). V lost 2 bases, J lost 4 bases, and 15 bases lay in between. This CDR3 comprises 16 residues. The V gene's germline CDR1 is SGHTA and CDR2 FQGTGA. CDR3 bases: TGTGCCAGCAGCTTACCGATCGACAGGTTGAATCAGCCCCAGCATTTT. It codes for CASSLPIDRLNQPQHF.

This chain connects TRBV6-5 to TRBJ1-1, with TRBD1 as a possible D gene (6 bases). This CDR3 contains 13 residues. Between the trimmed V and J ends, which lost 5 bases and 1 base, there was a span of 8 bases. Germline CDR1 reads MNHEY; CDR2 reads SVGAGI. The CDR3, as DNA: TGTGCCAGCAGTAGAGGGGGGAACACTGAAGCTTTCTTT. As protein: CASSRGGNTEAFF.

The J gene is TRBJ2-4, the V gene TRBV19; 8 nucleotides agree with TRBD1. The CDR3 extends over 13 amino acids. V was pared by 2 bases and J by 8 bases, with 2 bases of the junction left unmatched. Germline V gene sequence: CDR1 LNHDA, CDR2 SQIVND (reference sequence). CDR3 residues: CASSIQGADIQYF. The CDR3 bases are TGTGCCAGTAGTATACAGGGGGCGGACATTCAGTACTTC. The variable domain in full, completed from reference TRBV19 and TRBJ2-4, reads DGGITQSPKYLFRKEGQNVTLSCEQNLNHDAMYWYRQDPGQGLRLIYYSQIVNDFQKGDIAEGYSVSREKKESFPLTVTSAQKNPTAFYLCASSIQGADIQYFGAGTRLSVL.

This chain joins TRBV7-8 and TRBJ2-1; D not certain. Trimming took 5 bases from V and 6 from J, leaving 11 bases between them. The CDR3 sequence is 13 residues long. Germline V lookup: CDR1 SGHVS, CDR2 FQNEAQ. CDR3 protein: CASSPPWSNEQFF. CDR3 DNA: TGTGCCAGCAGCCCCCCATGGAGCAATGAGCAGTTCTTC. Full variable domain (missing parts from reference TRBV7-8 and TRBJ2-1): GAGVSQSPRYKVAKRGQDVALRCDPISGHVSLFWYQQALGQGPEFLTYFQNEAQLDKSGLPSDRFFAERPEGSVSTLKIQRTQQEDSAVYLCASSPPWSNEQFFGPGTRLTVL.

A single count supports this clone. The chain carries TRBV28 and TRBJ2-1; 8 nucleotides agree with TRBD2. The CDR3 consists of 16 residues. V lost 4 bases and J lost 4; bases outside the gene matches: 9. CDR1 is MDHEN and CDR2 is SYDVKM in the germline V gene. The CDR3 region is CASSSGGGGPYNEQFF. The CDR3 bases are TGTGCCAGCAGTTCCGGGGGGGGAGGGCCGTACAATGAGCAGTTCTTC. The whole variable domain, remainder taken from reference TRBV28 and TRBJ2-1, is DVKVTQSSRYLVKRTGEKVFLECVQDMDHENMFWYRQDPGLGLRLIYFSYDVKMKEKGDIPEGYSVSREKKERFSLILESASTNQTSMYLCASSSGGGGPYNEQFFGPGTRLTVL.

The V call is TRBV19, the J call TRBJ1-4; weak D call: TRBD1 (6 bases). The CDR3 spans 13 residues. In germline, CDR1 is LNHDA, CDR2 SQIVND (reference sequence). V was clipped by 4 bases and J by 8 bases, with 11 bases between them. CDR3 region: CASSRGGSEKLFF. The CDR3 bases are TGTGCCAGTAGTAGAGGGGGATCGGAAAAACTGTTTTTT.

The V gene is TRBV20-1, the J gene TRBJ2-7; D gene ambiguous. Germline V gives CDR1 DFQATT, CDR2 SNEGSKA (reference sequence). V gave up 3 bases and J gave up 2 bases, with 5 bases separating them. The CDR3 is made up of 11 amino acids. The DNA for the CDR3 is TGCAGTGCTAGTTCCACCTACGAGCAGTACTTC. Residues: CSASSTYEQYF.

In its sample, this clone was seen a few times. V and J are TRBV7-7 and TRBJ1-4; D ambiguous. V gave up 5 bases and J gave up 4 bases, with 8 bases separating them. The CDR3 spans 13 residues. Germline CDR1 SSHAT, CDR2 FNYEAQ (reference sequence). The CDR3 reads CASSPGLNEKLFF. CDR3 DNA: TGTGCCAGCAGCCCGGGTCTTAATGAAAAACTGTTTTTT.